This T cell receptor (beta chain) appears in the sequencing data of a study of OX40 agonist ivuxolimab in advanced cancers. Points from the study as a whole: Average numbers of expanded clones were greater in CD8+ T cells than in CD4+.

Germline V gene sequence: CDR1 MNHNS, CDR2 SASEGT. Trimming pared 2 bases from V and 6 bases from J, leaving 13 bases between. The CDR3 runs to 15 residues. This clone occurred once. Antigen unknown. Generated by immunoSEQ multiplex PCR, the TCRdb table keeps only in-frame clones and is missing some. The repertoire holds tens of thousands of clones, with about 84% as singletons. With baseline, cycle 4 day 1, and cycle 7 day 1 as timepoints, blood was sampled. This rearrangement joins TRBV6-1 to TRBJ1-4; possibly TRBD1 for D (6 bases). The material was CD4+ or CD8+ T cells sorted from blood, obtained in a trial of the OX40 agonist ivuxolimab. The sequence derives from an adult with an advanced solid tumor such as melanoma, head and neck, liver or kidney cancer. This chain's CDR3 is CASSEIGGGYEKLFF. CDR3 coding DNA: TGTGCCAGCAGTGAAATTGGGGGCGGGTATGAAAAACTGTTTTTT.